A single sample gave rise to the 29 T cell receptor beta chains below, sequenced in a study of regulatory T cells in long-lasting Graves disease. Time point meaning: newly diagnosed GD, antithyroid drugs for less than 3 months. There was RNA extracted from PBMCs, and the TCR library was made from it. Researchers made TCR beta libraries by using iRepertoire HTBI primers and running Arm-PCR on CDR3 regions. TCRdb passed the multiplex PCR reads through MiXCR, listing each CDR3 protein once. Here the sample spans around 480,000 distinct CDR3 sequences, about 15% being singletons. Separately, the same data were catalogued under a study of T cells in Graves' hyperthyroidism and ophthalmopathy.

The material sequenced was peripheral blood mononuclear cells (PBMCs), taken at new diagnosis, from a patient treated with antithyroid drugs. Source of these receptors: a woman aged 35-65 years with Graves disease.

This clonotype has at least ten counts. The CDR3 region is CASSQGPSGPGTQYF. In nucleotides, the CDR3 is TGTGCCAGCAGCCAAGGTCCCAGCGGCCCTGGGACCCAGTACTTC. The chain uses TRBV3-1 and TRBJ2-5, with TRBD2 as a possible D gene (5 bases). Trimming pared 1 base from V and 7 bases from J, leaving 16 bases between. The CDR3 extends over 15 amino acids. CDR1 is LGHDT and CDR2 is YNNKEL in the germline V gene (reference sequence).

This clonotype was seen at least ten times. This chain connects TRBV2 to TRBJ2-1; D unclear. Germline V CDR1 and CDR2: SNHLY, FYNNEI. With 5 bases removed from V and 0 bases from J, the gap between germline ends came to 8 bases. This CDR3 region has 14 residues. The CDR3 DNA reads as TGTGCCAGCAGTCCGATGAACTCCTACAATGAGCAGTTCTTC. Protein sequence: CASSPMNSYNEQFF.

The table lists this clonotype with many counts. The chain has TRBV2 and TRBJ2-5, with D hard to call. The CDR3 consists of 14 residues. Germline assignment: CDR1 SNHLY and CDR2 FYNNEI. V dropped 4 bases and J dropped 4 bases, with 13 bases sitting between them. The CDR3 nucleotides are TGTGCCAGCAGTGTAACACTTTCTTCAGAGACCCAGTACTTC. As protein: CASSVTLSSETQYF.

This clonotype was observed a few times. The gene calls are TRBV20-1 and TRBJ1-6; TRBD1 matches 9 bases. Trimming cost V 3 bases and J 1 base; bases outside gene matches: 7. Germline V CDR1 and CDR2: DFQATT, SNEGSKA (reference sequence). This CDR3 is built from 17 residues. The CDR3 coding sequence is TGCAGTGCTAGGGGAAACAGGGGGCTGTCCTATAATTCACCCCTCCACTTT. Translating gives CSARGNRGLSYNSPLHF.

This clonotype came up many times. V is TRBV11-2 and J is TRBJ1-2, with D unclear. CDR3 size: 13 residues. Germline V gene sequence: CDR1 SGHAT, CDR2 FQNNGV. Trimming took 3 bases from V and 8 from J, leaving 13 bases between them. This CDR3 reads CASSLADFGGYTF. The CDR3 DNA sequence: TGTGCCAGCAGCTTGGCGGATTTTGGGGGCTACACCTTC.

The chain uses TRBV4-1 and TRBJ2-1; D is ambiguous. This CDR3 is 16 amino acids long. Trimming took off 1 base at V and 0 bases at J, with 10 bases between the two ends. Germline loops: CDR1 MGHRA, CDR2 YSYEKL. CDR3 nucleotide sequence: TGCGCCAGCAGCCAAGCGGCCGCAAGCTCCTACAATGAGCAGTTCTTC. Encoded protein: CASSQAAASSYNEQFF.

The rearrangement links TRBV6-5 to TRBJ1-4, with 7 bases aligning to TRBD1. Germline V gene lookup returns CDR1 MNHEY and CDR2 SVGAGI. Trimming took 0 bases from V and 8 from J; bases not matched to a gene: 6. This CDR3 has 15 residues. The CDR3 loop reads CASSYSRGRIEKLFF. CDR3 sequence (DNA): TGTGCCAGCAGTTACTCGAGGGGGCGAATAGAAAAACTGTTTTTT.

In this sample, this clonotype turned up many times. The chain uses TRBV18 and TRBJ1-1; 9 bases match TRBD1. The CDR3 consists of 14 residues. Trimming took 3 bases from V and 4 from J; bases not matched to a gene: 3. Germline CDR1 KGHSH, CDR2 LQKENI. The chain's CDR3 is CASSPGQGTTEAFF. The CDR3 DNA reads as TGTGCCAGCTCACCCGGACAGGGGACCACTGAAGCTTTCTTT.

J is TRBJ1-1 and V is TRBV5-1, with no clear D. Looked up from germline, CDR1 is SGHRS and CDR2 is YFSETQ. The CDR3 covers 13 residues. V lost 3 bases, J lost 5 bases, and 11 bases lay in between. The CDR3 DNA reads TGCGCCAGCAGCTCCGCCCTGGGAACTGAAGCTTTCTTT. Amino acid sequence: CASSSALGTEAFF.

The genes are TRBV10-3 and TRBJ2-1, with a possible D match to TRBD1 (6 bases). Germline CDR1 ENHRY, CDR2 SYGVKD. V lost 7 bases, J lost 5 bases, and 15 bases lay in between. The CDR3 runs to 14 residues. CDR3 sequence: CAINKGGSNNEQFF. CDR3 DNA: TGTGCCATCAATAAAGGGGGATCCAACAATGAGCAGTTCTTC.

This clonotype was counted at least ten times. The chain links TRBV6-1 to TRBJ2-1, with 7 bases aligning to TRBD2. The CDR3 runs to 16 residues. From germline, CDR1 is MNHNS and CDR2 SASEGT. V lost 10 bases, J lost 0 bases, and 12 bases stayed unmatched. Here the CDR3 reads CATIHGTMSSYNEQFF. The DNA for the CDR3 is TGTGCCACCATCCATGGGACTATGAGCTCCTACAATGAGCAGTTCTTC.

The gene calls are TRBV12-3 or TRBV12-4 and TRBJ1-4; 8 nucleotides match TRBD1. This CDR3 region has 17 residues. V trimming: 0 bases; J trimming: 8 bases; junction bases outside the gene matches: 11. The chain's CDR3 is CASSLAGRGLVREKLFF. The CDR3 coding sequence is TGTGCCAGCAGTTTAGCTGGCAGGGGGCTCGTCCGGGAAAAACTGTTTTTT.

A single count supports this clonotype. The gene calls are TRBV9 and TRBJ1-2; possible D gene TRBD1, 6 bases. Germline-derived CDR1 and CDR2 are SGDLS and YYNGEE. Trimming pared 0 bases from V and 4 bases from J, leaving 19 bases between. CDR3 size: 17 residues. This CDR3 is CASSVDPQGDTFYGYTF. In nucleotides, the CDR3 is TGTGCCAGCAGCGTAGATCCACAGGGAGACACGTTCTATGGCTACACCTTC.

This clonotype was counted at least ten times. This chain joins TRBV2 and TRBJ1-5; D is possibly TRBD1 (5 bases). V was cut by 5 bases and J by 9 bases, with 8 bases left in between. The V gene's germline CDR1 is SNHLY and CDR2 FYNNEI. The CDR3 sequence is 11 residues long. CDR3 DNA sequence: TGTGCCAGCAGTTTTGGGGGGCCCCAGCATTTT. It is translated as CASSFGGPQHF.

The CDR3 region has the DNA TGTGCCTGGAGTGGGATTGGTGATAGCAATCAGCCCCAGCATTTT. This gives the protein CAWSGIGDSNQPQHF. The V gene is TRBV30, the J gene TRBJ1-5; D ambiguous. In germline, CDR1 is GTSNPN, CDR2 SVGIG (reference sequence). V was trimmed by 1 base and J by 0 bases, leaving 10 bases between them. This CDR3 is built from 15 residues.

The chain has TRBV29-1 and TRBJ2-1, with 10 bases identical to TRBD2. The germline CDR1 and CDR2 sequences are SQVTM and ANQGSEA. The CDR3 loop spans 14 amino acids. Losses at the gene ends were 0 bases for V and 9 bases for J; bases not matched to a gene: 5. The CDR3 nucleotides read TGCAGCGTTGAAGATTCTAGCGGGGGTATTGAGCAGTTCTTC. Translating gives CSVEDSSGGIEQFF.

This clonotype occurred many times. The chain joins TRBV11-2 to TRBJ2-7; D could derive from TRBD1 or TRBD2 (5 bases each). Germline V CDR1 and CDR2: SGHAT, FQNNGV. V was clipped by 1 base and J by 4 bases, with 11 bases between them. The CDR3 loop spans 14 amino acids. The CDR3 protein is CASSLGNGAYEQYF. As DNA, the CDR3 is TGTGCCAGCAGCTTAGGGAACGGGGCATACGAGCAGTACTTC.

The table lists this clonotype with many counts. This chain joins TRBV6-5 and TRBJ2-7; 10 positions match TRBD1. V dropped 4 bases and J dropped 6; count of bases not matched to a gene: 9. The germline CDR1 and CDR2 sequences are MNHEY and SVGAGI. CDR3 size: 15 residues. CDR3 sequence (DNA): TGTGCCAGCAGTTCCCGCGACAGGGGGCTGAGCGAGCAGTACTTC. This codes for CASSSRDRGLSEQYF.

This clonotype has ten or more counts. This sequence joins TRBV20-1 and TRBJ2-5; tentatively, D is TRBD1 (5 bases). From germline, CDR1 is DFQATT and CDR2 SNEGSKA (reference sequence). This CDR3 is built from 14 residues. The germline V and J ends were trimmed by 1 base and 2 bases, with 11 bases remaining between them. CDR3 amino acids: CSARGQPLQETQYF. As DNA, the CDR3 is TGCAGTGCTAGAGGACAGCCTCTACAAGAGACCCAGTACTTC.

The chain couples TRBV28 to TRBJ2-1; 13 bases match TRBD2. CDR1 MDHEN and CDR2 SYDVKM come from the germline V gene. J was trimmed by 6 bases and V by 4 bases; bases with no gene match: 12. The CDR3 has 18 amino acids. This chain's CDR3 is CASSSLRLAGGTFNEQFF. The CDR3 coding sequence is TGTGCCAGCAGTTCCCTCAGACTAGCGGGGGGCACCTTCAATGAGCAGTTCTTC.

This clonotype was observed many times. The rearrangement uses TRBV6-5 and TRBJ1-2; D ambiguous. The CDR3 extends over 13 amino acids. Trimming removed 0 bases at V and 6 bases at J, with 8 bases between. The germline CDR1 and CDR2 sequences are MNHEY and SVGAGI. CDR3 protein: CASSYSAGDGYTF. DNA for the CDR3: TGTGCCAGCAGTTACTCTGCCGGGGATGGCTACACCTTC.

This clonotype has ten or more counts. The chain uses TRBV6-1 and TRBJ2-1; D may be TRBD1 (6 bases). The CDR3 runs to 13 residues. Germline lookup yields CDR1 MNHNS and CDR2 SASEGT. Trimming cost V 8 bases and J 8 bases, with 16 bases left between them. The CDR3 reads CASVLGEGDEQFF. CDR3 DNA sequence: TGTGCCAGCGTCTTAGGCGAGGGGGATGAGCAGTTCTTC.

This clonotype was seen a few times. The chain carries TRBV7-3 and TRBJ2-1, with D tentatively TRBD1 or TRBD2 (6 bases each). The DNA end lines up better with TRBJ2-5; the J call may be wrong. The CDR3 contains 16 residues. Germline CDR1 reads SGHTA; CDR2 reads FQGTGA. The CDR3: CASSLGGGITGETQYF. In DNA form, the CDR3 reads TGTGCCAGCAGCTTAGGAGGGGGTATTACAGGAGAGACCCAGTACTTC.

In this sample, this clonotype turned up once. This sequence joins TRBV18 and TRBJ2-1; D assignment may be TRBD1 or TRBD2 (5 bases each). The length of the CDR3 is 17 residues. V shed 0 bases and J shed 9 bases, with 21 bases lying between them. Looked up from germline, CDR1 is KGHSH and CDR2 is LQKENI. As DNA, the CDR3 is TGTGCCAGCTCACCACCGCACCCAGGGTTCACGGGGAGTGAGCAGTTCTTC. Its protein is CASSPPHPGFTGSEQFF.

This clonotype was seen repeatedly, ten times or more. The chain employs TRBV11-2 and TRBJ2-7, with D tentatively TRBD1 (6 bases). Trimming shortened V by 5 bases and J by 1 base, and 18 bases separated the two germline ends. In germline, CDR1 is SGHAT, CDR2 FQNNGV. This CDR3 contains 16 residues. The CDR3 nucleotides are TGTGCCAGCAGCCGAACCTTCGTGGGGGCTTCCTACGAGCAGTACTTC. It translates to CASSRTFVGASYEQYF.

This chain joins TRBV12-3 or TRBV12-4 and TRBJ2-7; D gene ambiguous. V lost 8 bases and J 6 bases, leaving 11 bases between the germline ends. This CDR3 is 11 amino acids long. CDR3 loop: CASSERSEQYF. CDR3 bases: TGTGCCAGCTCGGAAAGGAGCGAGCAGTACTTC.

This clonotype was observed a few times. The chain uses TRBV6-6 and TRBJ2-4; D not resolved. CDR1 is MNHNY, CDR2 SVGAGI, per germline (reference sequence). The V gene lost 0 bases and the J gene lost 6 bases, with 6 bases spanning the gap. The length of the CDR3 is 13 residues. The CDR3 loop reads CASSYSRGNIQYF. The CDR3 DNA follows: TGTGCCAGCAGTTACTCCCGAGGAAACATTCAGTACTTC.

The rearrangement joins TRBV7-3 to TRBJ2-7, with D possibly matching TRBD1 (6 bases). This CDR3 has 15 residues. The germline V and J ends were trimmed by 5 bases and 2 bases, with 16 bases remaining between them. Per germline, CDR1 SGHTA and CDR2 FQGTGA. The CDR3 is CASSLTGPTTYEQYF. The CDR3, as DNA: TGTGCCAGCAGCCTGACAGGCCCCACCACCTACGAGCAGTACTTC. Filled out from reference TRBV7-3 and TRBJ2-7, the complete variable domain reads GAGVSQTPSNKVTEKGKYVELRCDPISGHTALYWYRQSLGQGPEFLIYFQGTGAADDSGLPNDRFFAVRPEGSVSTLKIQRTERGDSAVYLCASSLTGPTTYEQYFGPGTRLTVT.

In this sample, this clonotype turned up many times. The chain carries TRBV5-1 and TRBJ2-7; D is ambiguous. The length of the CDR3 is 14 residues. CDR1 and CDR2 from the germline V gene are SGHRS and YFSETQ. The V gene lost 0 bases and the J gene lost 0 bases, with 7 bases spanning the gap. CDR3 nucleotides: TGCGCCAGCAGCTTGGCAGCGCTCTCCTACGAGCAGTACTTC. As protein: CASSLAALSYEQYF. The variable domain in full, completed from reference TRBV5-1 and TRBJ2-7, reads KAGVTQTPRYLIKTRGQQVTLSCSPISGHRSVSWYQQTPGQGLQFLFEYFSETQRNKGNFPGRFSGRQFSNSRSEMNVSTLELGDSALYLCASSLAALSYEQYFGPGTRLTVT.